This T cell receptor beta chain was found in a study of T cells in tumors after PD-1 blockade. On the study more broadly: Blood samples averaged around 100,000 templates (range 24,679-257,772) and more than 35,000 unique clonotypes.

Measured with immunoSEQ multiplex PCR; TCRdb has only the in-frame clones, and not every one. Of roughly 14,000 clones in the sample, 70% to 85% were seen once. Study-wide points: About 40% of tumor TCR clonotypes were also found in blood.

A note on this clone: Its antigen remains unidentified.

CDR1 and CDR2 from the germline V gene are SQVTM and ANQGSEA. CDR3 length: 12 residues. With 6 bases removed from V and 5 bases from J, the gap between germline ends came to 13 bases. The TCR comes from a human donor with basal cell carcinoma. This chain joins TRBV29-1 and TRBJ1-1, with D perhaps matching TRBD1 (6 bases). The sample was PBMCs, taken after anti-PD-1 treatment. CDR3 in amino acids: CSVGHGGTEAFF. The DNA for the CDR3 is TGCAGCGTGGGACATGGGGGAACTGAAGCTTTCTTT.